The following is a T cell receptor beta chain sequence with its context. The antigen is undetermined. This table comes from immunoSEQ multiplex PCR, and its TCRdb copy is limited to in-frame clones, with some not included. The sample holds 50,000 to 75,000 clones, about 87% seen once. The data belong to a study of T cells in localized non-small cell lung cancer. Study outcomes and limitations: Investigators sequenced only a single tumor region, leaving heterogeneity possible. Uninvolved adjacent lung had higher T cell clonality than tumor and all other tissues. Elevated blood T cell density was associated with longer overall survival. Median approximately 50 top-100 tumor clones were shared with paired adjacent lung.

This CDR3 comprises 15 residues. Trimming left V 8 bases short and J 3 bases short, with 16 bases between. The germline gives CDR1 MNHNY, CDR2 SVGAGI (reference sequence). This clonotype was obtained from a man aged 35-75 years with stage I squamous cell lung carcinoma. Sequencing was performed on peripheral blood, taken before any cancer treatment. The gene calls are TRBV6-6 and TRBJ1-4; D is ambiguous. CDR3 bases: TGTGCCAGCCGGTCTTTGGAGTCGTCTAATGAAAAACTGTTTTTT. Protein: CASRSLESSNEKLFF.